This T cell receptor beta chain appears in the sequencing data of a study of breast tumors, draining lymph nodes, adjacent tissues. Study-level points and caveats: Most tumor T cells seemingly derive from lymph node, then expand in tumor. Compared with lymph nodes, tumors were less diverse; compared with nontumor tissue, more.

Unmatched junction bases numbered 5, after V lost 5 bases and J lost 4 bases. From germline, CDR1 is SGHRS and CDR2 YFSETQ. This CDR3 is built from 13 residues. TCRdb used MiXCR to reprocess the multiplex PCR reads, holding one entry per CDR3 protein. The profile covers approximately 52,000 distinct CDR3 sequences, with under 55% appearing a single time and 10% taken by the ten largest. This clonotype was counted ten times or more. Antigen specificity is unknown. The sequence was collected from a female donor with breast cancer. Some clones in this sample may be carry-over from other donors' samples. The source material was breast tumor tissue. The chain combines TRBV5-1 with TRBJ2-7, with TRBD2 matching 8 bases. In DNA form, the CDR3 reads TGCGCCAGCAGTACTAGCGGAGTGTACGAGCAGTACTTC. This sequence encodes CASSTSGVYEQYF.